These 3 T cell receptor beta chains were sequenced from one sample in a study of T cell repertoires in cytomegalovirus infection. TCRdb re-called the reads with MiXCR, one entry per CDR3 protein. The data contain approximately 390,000 distinct CDR3 sequences, nearly 35% of them seen just once; the ten biggest clones take up less than 15%. No antigen is known for these receptors. The material sequenced was cultured PBMCs, taken from culture after CMV antigen stimulation. The receptors originated from a human donor in good health (CMV status not recorded). Some clones in this sample may be carry-over from other donors' samples.

The genes are TRBV4-2 and TRBJ1-2; weak D call: TRBD1 (5 bases). CDR1 and CDR2 (germline): LGHNA, YNFKEQ. The V end lost 0 bases, the J end lost 4 bases, and 15 bases lay between the germline ends. The CDR3 is 16 residues long. The CDR3 DNA follows: TGTGCCAGCAGCCAAGATCTGGCAGGGAGGGGCTATGGCTACACCTTC. This encodes CASSQDLAGRGYGYTF.

The chain employs TRBV4-2 and TRBJ1-2; 10 bases match TRBD1. The junction had 9 bases not matched to a gene; V was cut back by 0 bases and J by 5 bases. Germline-derived CDR1 and CDR2 are LGHNA and YNFKEQ. This CDR3 region has 17 residues. The CDR3 here is CASSQEWRTGGVYGYTF. In nucleotides, the CDR3 is TGTGCCAGCAGCCAAGAGTGGAGGACAGGGGGTGTATATGGCTACACCTTC.

The table lists this clonotype with a few counts. The J gene is TRBJ2-7, the V gene TRBV7-2; the match to TRBD2 covers 12 bases. Per germline, CDR1 SGHTA and CDR2 FQGNSA. The CDR3 sequence is 14 residues long. The J segment lost 4 bases and the V segment lost 8 bases, leaving 6 bases of the junction unmatched. CDR3 DNA sequence: TGTGCCAGCGCCCTAGCGGGAGGGATTTACGAGCAGTACGTC. Its protein is CASALAGGIYEQYV.